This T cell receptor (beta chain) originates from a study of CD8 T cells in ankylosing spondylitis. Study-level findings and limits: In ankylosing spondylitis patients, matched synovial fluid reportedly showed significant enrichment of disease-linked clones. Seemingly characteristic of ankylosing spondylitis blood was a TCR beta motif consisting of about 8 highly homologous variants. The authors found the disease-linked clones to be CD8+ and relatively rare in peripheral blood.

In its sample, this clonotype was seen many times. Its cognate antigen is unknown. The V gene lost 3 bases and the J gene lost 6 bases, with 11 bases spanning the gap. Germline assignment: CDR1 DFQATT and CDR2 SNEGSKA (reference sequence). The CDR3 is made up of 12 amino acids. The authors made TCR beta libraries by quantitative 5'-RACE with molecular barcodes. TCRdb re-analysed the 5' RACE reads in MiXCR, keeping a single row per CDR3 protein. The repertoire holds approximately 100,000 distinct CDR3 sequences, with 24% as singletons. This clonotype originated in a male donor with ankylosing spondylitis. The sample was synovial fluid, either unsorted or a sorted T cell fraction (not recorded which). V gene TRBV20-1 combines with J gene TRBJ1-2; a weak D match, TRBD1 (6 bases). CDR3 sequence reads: CSASRQGNGYTF. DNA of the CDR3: TGCAGTGCTAGTCGGCAGGGGAATGGCTACACCTTC.